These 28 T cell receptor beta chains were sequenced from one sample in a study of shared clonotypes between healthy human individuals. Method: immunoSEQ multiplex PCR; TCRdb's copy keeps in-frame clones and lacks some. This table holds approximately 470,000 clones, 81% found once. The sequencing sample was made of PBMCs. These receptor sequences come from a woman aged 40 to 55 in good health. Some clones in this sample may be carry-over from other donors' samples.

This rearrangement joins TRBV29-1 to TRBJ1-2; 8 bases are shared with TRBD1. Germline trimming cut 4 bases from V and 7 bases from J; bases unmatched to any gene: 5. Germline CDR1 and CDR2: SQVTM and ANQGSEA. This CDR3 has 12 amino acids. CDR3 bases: TGCAGCGTTGGGACAGGGTCAATTGGCTACACCTTC. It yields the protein CSVGTGSIGYTF.

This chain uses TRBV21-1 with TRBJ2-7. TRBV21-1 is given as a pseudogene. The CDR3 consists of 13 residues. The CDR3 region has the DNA TGTGCCAGCAGCAAGGACACTAGGGTCGAGCAGTACTTC. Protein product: CASSKDTRVEQYF.

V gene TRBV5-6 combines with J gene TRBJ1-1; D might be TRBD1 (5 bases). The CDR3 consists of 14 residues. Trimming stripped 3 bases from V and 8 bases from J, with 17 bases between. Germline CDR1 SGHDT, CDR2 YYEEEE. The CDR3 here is CASSWGLAGGEAFF. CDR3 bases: TGTGCCAGCAGCTGGGGCCTCGCGGGAGGCGAAGCTTTCTTT.

CDR3 coding DNA: TGTGCCAGCGGCCTTAGCGCCATCTCCCGGTTTGAGCAGTACTTC. As protein: CASGLSAISRFEQYF. The chain combines TRBV7-2 with TRBJ2-7; a possible D gene is TRBD2 (5 bases). The CDR3 loop spans 15 amino acids. V lost 8 bases and J 7 bases, leaving 24 bases between the germline ends. The germline V gene has CDR1 SGHTA and CDR2 FQGNSA.

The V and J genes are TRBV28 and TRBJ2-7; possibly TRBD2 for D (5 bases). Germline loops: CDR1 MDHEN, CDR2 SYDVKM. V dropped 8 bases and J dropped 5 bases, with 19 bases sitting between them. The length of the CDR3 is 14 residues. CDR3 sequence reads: CASGGPNREHEQYF. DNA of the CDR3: TGTGCCAGCGGCGGGCCGAATCGAGAACACGAGCAGTACTTC.

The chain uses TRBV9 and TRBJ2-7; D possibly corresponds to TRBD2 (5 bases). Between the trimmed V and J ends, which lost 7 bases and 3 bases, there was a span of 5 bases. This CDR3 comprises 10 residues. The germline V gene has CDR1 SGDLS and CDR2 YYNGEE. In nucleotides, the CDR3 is TGTGCCAGCGCGGGCTACGAGCAGTACTTC. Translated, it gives CASAGYEQYF.

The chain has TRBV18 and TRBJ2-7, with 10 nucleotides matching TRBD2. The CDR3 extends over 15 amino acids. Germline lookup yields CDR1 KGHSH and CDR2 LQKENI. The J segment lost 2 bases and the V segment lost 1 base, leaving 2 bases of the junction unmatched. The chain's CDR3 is CASSPRTSGAYEQYF. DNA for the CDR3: TGTGCCAGCTCACCACGGACTAGCGGAGCCTACGAGCAGTACTTC.

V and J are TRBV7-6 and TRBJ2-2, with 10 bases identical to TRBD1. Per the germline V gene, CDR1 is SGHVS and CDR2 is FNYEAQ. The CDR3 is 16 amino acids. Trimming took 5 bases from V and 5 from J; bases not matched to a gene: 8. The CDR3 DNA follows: TGTGCCAGCAGCCCCGCGGACAGGGGGATTACCGGGGAGCTGTTTTTT. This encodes CASSPADRGITGELFF.

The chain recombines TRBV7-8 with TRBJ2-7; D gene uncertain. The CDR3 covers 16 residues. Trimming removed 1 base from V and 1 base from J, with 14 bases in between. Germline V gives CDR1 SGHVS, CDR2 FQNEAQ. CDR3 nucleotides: TGTGCCAGCAGCTTAGTTAATAGCCCCGTGTCCTACGAGCAGTACTTC. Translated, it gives CASSLVNSPVSYEQYF.

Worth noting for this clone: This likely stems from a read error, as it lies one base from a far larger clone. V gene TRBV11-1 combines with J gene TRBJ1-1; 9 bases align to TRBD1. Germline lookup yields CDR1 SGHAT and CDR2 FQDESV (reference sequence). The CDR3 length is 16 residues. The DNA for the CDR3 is TGTGCCGGCAGCCTACTCGGACAGGGGAGCGACCTGAATGCTTTCTTT. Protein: CAGSLLGQGSDLNAFF.

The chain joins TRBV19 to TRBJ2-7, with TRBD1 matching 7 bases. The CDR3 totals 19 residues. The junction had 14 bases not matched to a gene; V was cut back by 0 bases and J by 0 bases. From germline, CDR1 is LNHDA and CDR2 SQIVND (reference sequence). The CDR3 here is CASSIEFKGTEQDSYEQYF. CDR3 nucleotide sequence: TGTGCCAGTAGTATAGAATTTAAGGGGACAGAGCAAGACTCCTACGAGCAGTACTTC.

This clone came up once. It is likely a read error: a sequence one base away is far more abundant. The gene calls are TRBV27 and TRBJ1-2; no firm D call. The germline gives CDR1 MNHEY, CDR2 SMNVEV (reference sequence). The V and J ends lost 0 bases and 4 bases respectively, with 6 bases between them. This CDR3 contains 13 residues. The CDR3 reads CASSLSGIYGYTF. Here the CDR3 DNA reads TGTGCCAGCAGTTTATCAGGGATCTATGGCTACACCTTC.

The CDR3: CASSFHDISGANVLTF. The CDR3 DNA is TGTGCCAGCAGTTTCCACGACATCTCTGGGGCCAACGTCCTGACTTTC. The chain combines TRBV28 with TRBJ2-6; no firm D call. V lost 3 bases and J 0 bases, leaving 9 bases between the germline ends. The CDR3 spans 16 residues. Germline lookup yields CDR1 MDHEN and CDR2 SYDVKM. Complete variable domain (other parts from reference TRBV28 and TRBJ2-6): DVKVTQSSRYLVKRTGEKVFLECVQDMDHENMFWYRQDPGLGLRLIYFSYDVKMKEKGDIPEGYSVSREKKERFSLILESASTNQTSMYLCASSFHDISGANVLTFGAGSRLTVL.

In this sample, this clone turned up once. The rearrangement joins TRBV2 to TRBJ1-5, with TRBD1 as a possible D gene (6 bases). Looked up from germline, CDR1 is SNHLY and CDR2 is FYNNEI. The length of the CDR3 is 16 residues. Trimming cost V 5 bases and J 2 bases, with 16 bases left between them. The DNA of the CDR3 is TGTGCCAGCAGTACAAGGGGGGTTAGGGGCAATCAGCCCCAGCATTTT. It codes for CASSTRGVRGNQPQHF. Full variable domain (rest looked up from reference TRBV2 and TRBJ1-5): EPEVTQTPSHQVTQMGQEVILRCVPISNHLYFYWYRQILGQKVEFLVSFYNNEISEKSEIFDDQFSVERPDGSNFTLKIRSTKLEDSAMYFCASSTRGVRGNQPQHFGDGTRLSIL.

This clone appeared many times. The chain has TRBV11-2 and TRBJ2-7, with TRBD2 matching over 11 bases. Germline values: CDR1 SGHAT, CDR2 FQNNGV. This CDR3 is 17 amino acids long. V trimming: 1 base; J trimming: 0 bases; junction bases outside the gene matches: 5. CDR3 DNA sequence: TGTGCCAGCAGCTTAGGTAGCGGGAGGGCCGCCTCCTACGAGCAGTACTTC. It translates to CASSLGSGRAASYEQYF.

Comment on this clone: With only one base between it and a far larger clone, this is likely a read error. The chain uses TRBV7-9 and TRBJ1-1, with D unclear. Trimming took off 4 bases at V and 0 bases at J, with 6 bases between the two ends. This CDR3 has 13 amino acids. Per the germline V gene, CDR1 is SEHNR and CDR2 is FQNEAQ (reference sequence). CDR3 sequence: CASSSDMNTEAFF. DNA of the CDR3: TGTGCCAGCAGCTCAGACATGAACACTGAAGCTTTCTTT.

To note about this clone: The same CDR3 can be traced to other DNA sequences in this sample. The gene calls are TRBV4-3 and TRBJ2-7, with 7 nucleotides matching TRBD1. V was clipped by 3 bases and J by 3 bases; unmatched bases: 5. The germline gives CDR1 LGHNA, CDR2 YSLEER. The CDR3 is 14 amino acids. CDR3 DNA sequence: TGCGCCAGCAGCCAGGATAGGGGGCTCTACGAGCAGTACTTC. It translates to CASSQDRGLYEQYF.

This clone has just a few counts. CDR3 in DNA: TGTGCCTGGGCTATTTACTCCTACGAGCAGTACTTC. This gives the protein CAWAIYSYEQYF. The gene calls are TRBV30 and TRBJ2-7; D is uncertain. Germline V gene lookup returns CDR1 GTSNPN and CDR2 SVGIG (reference sequence). The length of the CDR3 is 12 residues. V lost 5 bases to trimming and J lost 0 bases, with 8 bases between them.

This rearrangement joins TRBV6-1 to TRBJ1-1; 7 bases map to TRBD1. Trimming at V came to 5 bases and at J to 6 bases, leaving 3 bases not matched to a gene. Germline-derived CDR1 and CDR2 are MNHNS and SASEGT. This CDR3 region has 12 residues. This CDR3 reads CASSRGPAEAFF. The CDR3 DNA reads TGTGCCAGCAGTAGGGGGCCGGCTGAAGCTTTCTTT.

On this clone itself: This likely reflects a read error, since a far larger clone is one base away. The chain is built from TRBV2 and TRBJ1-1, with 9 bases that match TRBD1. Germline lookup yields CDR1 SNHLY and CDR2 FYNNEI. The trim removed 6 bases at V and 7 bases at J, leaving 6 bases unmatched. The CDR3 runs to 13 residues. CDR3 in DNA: TGTGCCAGCAGGGCGGACAGGGGCTATGAAGCTTTCTTT. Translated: CASRADRGYEAFF.

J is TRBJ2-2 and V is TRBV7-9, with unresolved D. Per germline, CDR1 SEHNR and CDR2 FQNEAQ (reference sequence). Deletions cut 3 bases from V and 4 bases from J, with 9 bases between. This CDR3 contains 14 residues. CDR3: CASSFDGFTGELFF. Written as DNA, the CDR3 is TGTGCCAGCAGCTTTGACGGGTTCACCGGGGAGCTGTTTTTT.

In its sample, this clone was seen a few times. The CDR3 DNA reads as TGCAGCGCCCGGGAAGGGGCGGGGTACGAGCAGTACTTC. Residues: CSAREGAGYEQYF. The chain employs TRBV29-1 and TRBJ2-7; TRBD2 is a possible D gene (6 bases). V lost 7 bases to trimming and J lost 4 bases, with 17 bases between them. The CDR3 is 13 amino acids. Germline loops: CDR1 SQVTM, CDR2 ANQGSEA.

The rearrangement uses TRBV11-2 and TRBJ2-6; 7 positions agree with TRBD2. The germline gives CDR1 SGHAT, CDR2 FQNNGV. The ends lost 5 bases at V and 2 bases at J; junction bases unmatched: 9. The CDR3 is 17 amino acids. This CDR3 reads CASSQDAGVAGANVLTF. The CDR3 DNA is TGTGCCAGCAGCCAAGATGCGGGGGTAGCTGGGGCCAACGTCCTGACTTTC. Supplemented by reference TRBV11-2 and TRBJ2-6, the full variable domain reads EAGVAQSPRYKIIEKRQSVAFWCNPISGHATLYWYQQILGQGPKLLIQFQNNGVVDDSQLPKDRFSAERLKGVDSTLKIQPAKLEDSAVYLCASSQDAGVAGANVLTFGAGSRLTVL.

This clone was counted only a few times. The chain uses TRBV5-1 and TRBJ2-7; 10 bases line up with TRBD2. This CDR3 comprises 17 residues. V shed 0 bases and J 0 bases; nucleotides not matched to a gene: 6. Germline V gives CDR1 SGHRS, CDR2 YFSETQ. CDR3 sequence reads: CASSLGTSGHLSYEQYF. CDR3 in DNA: TGCGCCAGCAGCTTGGGGACTAGCGGTCACCTCTCCTACGAGCAGTACTTC.

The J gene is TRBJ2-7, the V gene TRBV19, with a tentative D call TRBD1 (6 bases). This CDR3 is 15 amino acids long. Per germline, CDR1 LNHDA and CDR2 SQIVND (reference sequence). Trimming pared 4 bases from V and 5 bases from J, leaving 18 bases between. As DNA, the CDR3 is TGTGCCAGTAGTACCCCGGCAGGGGAGAGACACGAGCAGTACTTC. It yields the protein CASSTPAGERHEQYF.

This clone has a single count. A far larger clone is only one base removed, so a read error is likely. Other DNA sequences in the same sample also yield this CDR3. The CDR3 sequence: CAWSQDGGSTEAFF. The CDR3 bases are TGTGCCTGGAGCCAGGACGGGGGGTCCACTGAAGCTTTCTTT. The chain is built from TRBV30 and TRBJ1-1, with a tentative D call TRBD1 (5 bases). The V gene's germline CDR1 is GTSNPN and CDR2 SVGIG (reference sequence). The CDR3 is made up of 14 amino acids. V lost 3 bases and J lost 4, with 15 bases in between.

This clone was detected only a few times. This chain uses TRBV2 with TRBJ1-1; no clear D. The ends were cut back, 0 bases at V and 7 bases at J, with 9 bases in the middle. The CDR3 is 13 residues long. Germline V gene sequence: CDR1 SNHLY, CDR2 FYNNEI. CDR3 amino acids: CASSEALTFEAFF. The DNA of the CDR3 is TGTGCCAGCAGTGAAGCGCTGACCTTTGAAGCTTTCTTT.

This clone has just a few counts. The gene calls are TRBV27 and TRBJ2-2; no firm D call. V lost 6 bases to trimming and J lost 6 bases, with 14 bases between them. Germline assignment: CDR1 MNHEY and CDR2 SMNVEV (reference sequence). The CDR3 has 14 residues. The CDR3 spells CASRSWERAGELFF. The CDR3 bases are TGTGCCAGCAGATCCTGGGAAAGAGCCGGGGAGCTGTTTTTT.